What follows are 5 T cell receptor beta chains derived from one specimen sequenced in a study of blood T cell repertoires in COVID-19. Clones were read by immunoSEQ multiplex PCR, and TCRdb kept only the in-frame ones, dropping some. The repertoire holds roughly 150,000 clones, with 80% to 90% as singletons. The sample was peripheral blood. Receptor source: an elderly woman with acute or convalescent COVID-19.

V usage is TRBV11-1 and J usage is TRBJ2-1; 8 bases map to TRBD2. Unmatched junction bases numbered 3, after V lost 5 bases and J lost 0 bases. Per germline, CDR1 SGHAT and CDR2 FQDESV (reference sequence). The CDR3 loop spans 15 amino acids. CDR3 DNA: TGTGCCAGCAGCGACGGGAGGGTCTCCTACAATGAGCAGTTCTTC. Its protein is CASSDGRVSYNEQFF.

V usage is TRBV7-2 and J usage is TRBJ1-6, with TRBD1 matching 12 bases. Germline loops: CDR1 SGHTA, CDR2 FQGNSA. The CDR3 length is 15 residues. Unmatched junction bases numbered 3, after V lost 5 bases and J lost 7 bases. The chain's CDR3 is CASSRDRGLNSPLHF. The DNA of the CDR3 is TGTGCCAGCAGCCGGGACAGGGGGCTGAATTCACCCCTCCACTTT.

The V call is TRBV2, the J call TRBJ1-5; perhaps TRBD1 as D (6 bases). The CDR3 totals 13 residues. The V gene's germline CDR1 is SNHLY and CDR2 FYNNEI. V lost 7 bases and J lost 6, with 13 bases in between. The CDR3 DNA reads TGTGCCAGCACCAGGGACATCGGTCAGCCCCAGCATTTT. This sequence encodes CASTRDIGQPQHF.

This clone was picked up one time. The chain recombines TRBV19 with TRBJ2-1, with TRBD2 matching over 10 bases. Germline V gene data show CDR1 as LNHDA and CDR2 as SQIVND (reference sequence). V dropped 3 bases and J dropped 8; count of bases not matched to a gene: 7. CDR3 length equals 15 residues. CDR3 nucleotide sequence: TGTGCCAGTAGTATGGGGCTAGCGGGAGTTTATGAGCAGTTCTTC. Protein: CASSMGLAGVYEQFF.

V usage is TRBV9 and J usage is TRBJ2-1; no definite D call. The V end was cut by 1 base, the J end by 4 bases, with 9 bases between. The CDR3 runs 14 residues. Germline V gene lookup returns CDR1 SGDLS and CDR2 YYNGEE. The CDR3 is CASSVKFEYNEQFF. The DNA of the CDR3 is TGTGCCAGCAGCGTAAAATTCGAGTACAATGAGCAGTTCTTC.